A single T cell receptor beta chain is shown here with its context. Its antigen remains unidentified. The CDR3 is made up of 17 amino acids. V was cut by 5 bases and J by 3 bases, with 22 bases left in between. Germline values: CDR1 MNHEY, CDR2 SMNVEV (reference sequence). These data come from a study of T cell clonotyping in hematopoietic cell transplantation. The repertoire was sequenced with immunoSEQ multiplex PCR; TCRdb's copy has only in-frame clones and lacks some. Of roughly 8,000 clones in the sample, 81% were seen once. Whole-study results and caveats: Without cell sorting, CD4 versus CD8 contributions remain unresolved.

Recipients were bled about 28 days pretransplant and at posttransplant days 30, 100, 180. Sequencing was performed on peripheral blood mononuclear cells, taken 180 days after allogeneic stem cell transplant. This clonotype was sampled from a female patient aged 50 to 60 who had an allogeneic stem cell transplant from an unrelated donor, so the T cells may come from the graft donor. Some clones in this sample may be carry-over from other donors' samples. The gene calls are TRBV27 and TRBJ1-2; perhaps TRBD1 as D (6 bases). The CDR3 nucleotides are TGTGCCAGCAGTCTATACCAAAGGCGGGGGGCCGACTATGGCTACACCTTC. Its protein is CASSLYQRRGADYGYTF.